These T cell receptor beta chains were read from a single sample in a study of T cells in localized non-small cell lung cancer. Some clones are missing from TCRdb's copy, which holds only in-frame ones; the method was immunoSEQ multiplex PCR. This repertoire shows 50,000 to 75,000 clones, about 89% found once; its top ten account for just under 20%. The material was peripheral blood, obtained before any cancer treatment. The receptors originated from a man aged 40 to 70 with stage I lung adenocarcinoma. Each CDR3 is given with its conserved first and last residue. A D gene is named only where the DNA matches it firmly. The size field is filled for only some rows; it gives once, few, many or a size class.

TRBV4-2	TRBD2	.	TRBJ2-5	TGTGCCAGCAGCCAAGGGGGCAGTAGCGGGGTTCAAGAGACCCAGTACTTC	CASSQGGSSGVQETQYF
TRBV12-5	.	.	TRBJ2-5	TGTGCTAGTGGTTTGGCGGAGACCCAGTACTTC	CASGLAETQYF
TRBV19	.	.	TRBJ2-7	TGTGCCATCCCGACCGTAGCCCCCTACGAGCAGTACTTC	CAIPTVAPYEQYF
TRBV28	TRBD2	once	TRBJ2-3	TGTGCCAGCAGTTCCCCGGGACTAGCGGGAGGCGGAGATACGCAGTATTTT	CASSSPGLAGGGDTQYF
TRBV5-1	.	.	TRBJ1-1	TGCGCCAGCAGCTTGCATCGAAGGGAAACTAACACTGAAGCTTTCTTT	CASSLHRRETNTEAFF
TRBV19	TRBD1	.	TRBJ1-2	TGTGCCAGTCGTCCGGGACAGGGTCGGTATGGCTACACCTTC	CASRPGQGRYGYTF
TRBV7-8	TRBD1	.	TRBJ1-4	TGTGCCAGCAGCTCTCGGACAGGGGATGATGAAAAACTGTTTTTT	CASSSRTGDDEKLFF
TRBV29-1	.	.	TRBJ2-5	TGCAGCGTTGAAGAATTTACAGGGTTGGAGACCCAGTACTTC	CSVEEFTGLETQYF
TRBV11-2	TRBD1	once	TRBJ2-3	TGTGCCAGCAGCCGGGACAGAAGCACAGATACGCAGTATTTT	CASSRDRSTDTQYF
TRBV29-1	.	.	TRBJ1-4	TGCAGCGCCGAGGGCCAGGGTAGTGAAAAACTGTTTTTT	CSAEGQGSEKLFF
TRBV7-9	.	.	TRBJ2-7	TGTGCCAGCAGCTTAGACGCGGGAAGAACCTACGAGCAGTACTTC	CASSLDAGRTYEQYF
TRBV19	.	.	TRBJ2-7	TGTGCCAGTAGCCTACAGGAGACCTCCTACGAGCAGTACTTC	CASSLQETSYEQYF
TRBV6-1	TRBD2	.	TRBJ2-6	TGTGCCAGCAGTGAAATCCCTAGCGGAGCCTCTGGGGCCAACGTCCTGACTTTC	CASSEIPSGASGANVLTF
TRBV7-2	TRBD2	.	TRBJ2-7	TGTGCCAGCAGCCCGGGAGGATCTGAGCAGTACTTC	CASSPGGSEQYF
TRBV6-4	.	few	TRBJ2-2	TGTGCCAGCAGTGAGACAAACACCGGGGAGCTGTTTTTT	CASSETNTGELFF
TRBV7-3	.	.	TRBJ2-1	TGTGCCAGCAGCTTGACGACCTACAATGAGCAGTTCTTC	CASSLTTYNEQFF
TRBV2	.	.	TRBJ2-2	TGTGCCAGCAGTGATGAGGCGGTTAACACCGGGGAGCTGTTTTTT	CASSDEAVNTGELFF
TRBV7-2	.	.	TRBJ1-3	TGTGCCAGCAGCTTAGCGGGTACGGTTCCGTCTGGAAACACCATATATTTT	CASSLAGTVPSGNTIYF
TRBV29-1	TRBD1	.	TRBJ1-2	TGCAGCGTTGAGGGAGACAGGGGGCAGGACTATGGCTACACCTTC	CSVEGDRGQDYGYTF
TRBV28	.	.	TRBJ1-2	TGTGCCAGCAGTTTAGGGACGTCGGGCTATGGCTACACCTTC	CASSLGTSGYGYTF
TRBV7-5	.	.	TRBJ2-1	TGTGCCAGAAGCTTAGCTGACCGAACGTCCTACAATGAGCAGTTCTTC	CARSLADRTSYNEQFF